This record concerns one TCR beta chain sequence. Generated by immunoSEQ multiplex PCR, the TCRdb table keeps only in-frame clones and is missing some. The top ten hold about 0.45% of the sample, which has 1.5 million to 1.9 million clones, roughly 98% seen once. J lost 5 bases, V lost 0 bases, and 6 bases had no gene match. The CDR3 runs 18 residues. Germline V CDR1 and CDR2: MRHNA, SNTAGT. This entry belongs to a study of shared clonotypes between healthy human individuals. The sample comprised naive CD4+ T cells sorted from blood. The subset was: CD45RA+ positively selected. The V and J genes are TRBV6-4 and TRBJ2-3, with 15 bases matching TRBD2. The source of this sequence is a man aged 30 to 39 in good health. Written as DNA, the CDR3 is TGTGCCAGCAGTGACTCGAAAGGACTAGCGGGAGGGCGAGATACGCAGTATTTT. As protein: CASSDSKGLAGGRDTQYF.